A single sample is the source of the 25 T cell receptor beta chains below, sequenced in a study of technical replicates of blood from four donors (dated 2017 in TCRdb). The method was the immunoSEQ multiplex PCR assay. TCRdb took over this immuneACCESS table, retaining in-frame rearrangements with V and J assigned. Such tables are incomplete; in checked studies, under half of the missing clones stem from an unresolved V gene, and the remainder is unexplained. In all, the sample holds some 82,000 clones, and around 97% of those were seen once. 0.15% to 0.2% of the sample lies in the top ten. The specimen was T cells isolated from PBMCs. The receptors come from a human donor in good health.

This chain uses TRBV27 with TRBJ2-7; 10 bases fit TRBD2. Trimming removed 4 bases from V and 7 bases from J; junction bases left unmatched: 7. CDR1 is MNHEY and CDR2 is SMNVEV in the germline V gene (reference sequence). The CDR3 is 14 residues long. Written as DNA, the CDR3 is TGTGCCAGCAGTTCAGCGGGAGGGGAGGGAGAGCAGTACTTC. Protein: CASSSAGGEGEQYF.

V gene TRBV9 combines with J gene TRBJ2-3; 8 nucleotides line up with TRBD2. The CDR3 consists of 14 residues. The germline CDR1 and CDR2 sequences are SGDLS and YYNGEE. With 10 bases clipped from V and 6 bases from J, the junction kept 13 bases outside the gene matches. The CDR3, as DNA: TGTGCCGGCCTTGGGACTAGACGGGGGGATACGCAGTATTTT. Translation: CAGLGTRRGDTQYF.

The CDR3 here is CASSLRAGDTQYF. In nucleotides, the CDR3 is TGTGCCAGCAGCTTAAGGGCGGGGGATACGCAGTATTTT. The chain recombines TRBV28 with TRBJ2-3; maybe TRBD2 (6 bases). In germline, CDR1 is MDHEN, CDR2 SYDVKM. Trimming shortened V by 6 bases and J by 6 bases, and 13 bases separated the two germline ends. The CDR3 has 13 residues.

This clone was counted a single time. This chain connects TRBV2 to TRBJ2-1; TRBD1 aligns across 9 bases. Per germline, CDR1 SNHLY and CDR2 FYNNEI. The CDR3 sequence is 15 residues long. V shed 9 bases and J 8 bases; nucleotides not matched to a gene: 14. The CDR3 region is CASKPVGTGNDEQFF. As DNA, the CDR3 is TGTGCCAGTAAACCCGTCGGGACAGGGAATGATGAGCAGTTCTTC.

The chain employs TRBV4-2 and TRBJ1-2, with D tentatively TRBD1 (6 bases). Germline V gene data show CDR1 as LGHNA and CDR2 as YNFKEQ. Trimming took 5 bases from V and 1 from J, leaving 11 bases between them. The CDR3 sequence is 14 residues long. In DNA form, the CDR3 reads TGTGCCAGCAGCGTCGCAGGGGATAACTATGGCTACACCTTC. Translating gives CASSVAGDNYGYTF.

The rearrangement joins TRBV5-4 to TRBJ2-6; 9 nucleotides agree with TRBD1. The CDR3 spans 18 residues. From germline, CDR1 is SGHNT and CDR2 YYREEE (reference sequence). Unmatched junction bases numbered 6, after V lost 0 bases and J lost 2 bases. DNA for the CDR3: TGTGCCAGCAGCTTGGTAGGGACAGGGACCACTGGGGCCAACGTCCTGACTTTC. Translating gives CASSLVGTGTTGANVLTF.

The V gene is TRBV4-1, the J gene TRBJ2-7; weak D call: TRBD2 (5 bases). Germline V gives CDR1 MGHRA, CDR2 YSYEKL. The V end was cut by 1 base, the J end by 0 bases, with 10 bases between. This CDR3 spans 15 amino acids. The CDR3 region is CASSQVNGLSYEQYF. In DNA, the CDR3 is TGCGCCAGCAGCCAAGTTAATGGACTCTCCTACGAGCAGTACTTC.

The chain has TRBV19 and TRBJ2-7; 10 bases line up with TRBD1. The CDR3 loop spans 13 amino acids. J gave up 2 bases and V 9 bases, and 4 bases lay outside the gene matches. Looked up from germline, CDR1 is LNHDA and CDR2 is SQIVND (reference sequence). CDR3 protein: CASGQGVPYEQYF. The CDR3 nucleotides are TGTGCCAGCGGACAGGGGGTCCCCTACGAGCAGTACTTC.

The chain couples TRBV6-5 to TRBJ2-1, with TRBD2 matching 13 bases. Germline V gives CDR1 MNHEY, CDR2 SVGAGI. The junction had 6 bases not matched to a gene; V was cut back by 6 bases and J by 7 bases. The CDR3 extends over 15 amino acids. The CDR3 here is CASRTLAGGDNEQFF. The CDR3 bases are TGTGCCAGCAGAACACTAGCGGGAGGGGATAATGAGCAGTTCTTC.

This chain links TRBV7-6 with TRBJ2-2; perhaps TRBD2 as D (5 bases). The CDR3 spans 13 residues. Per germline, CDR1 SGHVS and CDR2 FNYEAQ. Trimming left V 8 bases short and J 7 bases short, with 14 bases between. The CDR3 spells CASLGSYGGELFF. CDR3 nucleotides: TGTGCCAGCTTGGGGAGTTATGGCGGGGAGCTGTTTTTT.

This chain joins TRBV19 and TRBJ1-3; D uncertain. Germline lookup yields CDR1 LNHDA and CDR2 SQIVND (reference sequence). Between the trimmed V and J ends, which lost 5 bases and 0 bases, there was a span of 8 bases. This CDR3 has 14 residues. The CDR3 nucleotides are TGTGCCAGTAGTGCGGTCCCCTCTGGAAACACCATATATTTT. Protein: CASSAVPSGNTIYF.

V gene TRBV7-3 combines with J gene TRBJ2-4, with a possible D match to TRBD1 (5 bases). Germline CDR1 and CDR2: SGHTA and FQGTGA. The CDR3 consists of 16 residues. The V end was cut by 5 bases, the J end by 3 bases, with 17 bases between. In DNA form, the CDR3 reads TGTGCCAGCAGCCCCGGACACTCGAACGGCAAAAACATTCAGTACTTC. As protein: CASSPGHSNGKNIQYF. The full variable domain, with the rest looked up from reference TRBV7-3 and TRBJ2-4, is GAGVSQTPSNKVTEKGKYVELRCDPISGHTALYWYRQSLGQGPEFLIYFQGTGAADDSGLPNDRFFAVRPEGSVSTLKIQRTERGDSAVYLCASSPGHSNGKNIQYFGAGTRLSVL.

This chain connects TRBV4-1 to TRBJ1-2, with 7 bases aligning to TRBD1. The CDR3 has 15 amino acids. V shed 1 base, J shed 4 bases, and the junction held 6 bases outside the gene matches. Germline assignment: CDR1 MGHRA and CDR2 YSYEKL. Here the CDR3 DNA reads TGCGCCAGCAGCCAAGTATTAGGACAGGCCTATGGCTACACCTTC. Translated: CASSQVLGQAYGYTF.

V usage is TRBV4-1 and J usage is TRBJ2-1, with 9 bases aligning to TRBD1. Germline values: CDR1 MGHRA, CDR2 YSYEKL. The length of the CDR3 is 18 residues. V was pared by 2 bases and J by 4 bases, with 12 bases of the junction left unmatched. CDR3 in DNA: TGCGCCAGCAGCCAACCAATGGGGAGACAGGGGGGGTACAATGAGCAGTTCTTC. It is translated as CASSQPMGRQGGYNEQFF.

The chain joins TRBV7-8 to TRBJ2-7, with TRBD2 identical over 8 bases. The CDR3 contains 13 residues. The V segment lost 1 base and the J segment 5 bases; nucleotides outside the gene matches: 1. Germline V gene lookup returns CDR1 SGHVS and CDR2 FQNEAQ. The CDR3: CASSLVAGNEQYF. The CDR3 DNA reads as TGTGCCAGCAGCTTAGTAGCGGGGAACGAGCAGTACTTC.

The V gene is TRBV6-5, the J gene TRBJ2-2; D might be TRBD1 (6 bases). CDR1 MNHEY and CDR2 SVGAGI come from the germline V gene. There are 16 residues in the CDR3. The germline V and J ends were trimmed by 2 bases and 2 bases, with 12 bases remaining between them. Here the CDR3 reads CASSYQTGLNTGELFF. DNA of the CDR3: TGTGCCAGCAGTTACCAGACAGGCTTAAACACCGGGGAGCTGTTTTTT.

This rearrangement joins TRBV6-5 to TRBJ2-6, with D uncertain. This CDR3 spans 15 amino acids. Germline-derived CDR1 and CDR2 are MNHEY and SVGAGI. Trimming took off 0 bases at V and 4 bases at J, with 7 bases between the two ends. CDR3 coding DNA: TGTGCCAGCAGTTACTCGAGCGACGGGGCCAACGTCCTGACTTTC. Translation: CASSYSSDGANVLTF.

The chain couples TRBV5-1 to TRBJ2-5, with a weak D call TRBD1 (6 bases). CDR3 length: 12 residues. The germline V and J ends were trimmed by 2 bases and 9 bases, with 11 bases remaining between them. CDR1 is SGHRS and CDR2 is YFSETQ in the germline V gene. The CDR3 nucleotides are TGCGCCAGCAGCTTCTCCAAGGGGGCCCAGTACTTC. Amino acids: CASSFSKGAQYF.

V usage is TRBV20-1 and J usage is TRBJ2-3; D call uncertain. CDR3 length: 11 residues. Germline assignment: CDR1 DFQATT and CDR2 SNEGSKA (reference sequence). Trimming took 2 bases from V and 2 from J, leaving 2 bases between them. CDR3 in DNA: TGCAGTGCTAGACTCACAGATACGCAGTATTTT. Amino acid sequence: CSARLTDTQYF.

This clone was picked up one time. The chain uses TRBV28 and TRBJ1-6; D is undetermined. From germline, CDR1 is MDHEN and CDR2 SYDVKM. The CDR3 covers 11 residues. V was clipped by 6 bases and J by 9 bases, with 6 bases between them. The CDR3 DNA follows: TGTGCCAGCAGCGCGGTTTCACCCCTCCACTTT. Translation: CASSAVSPLHF.

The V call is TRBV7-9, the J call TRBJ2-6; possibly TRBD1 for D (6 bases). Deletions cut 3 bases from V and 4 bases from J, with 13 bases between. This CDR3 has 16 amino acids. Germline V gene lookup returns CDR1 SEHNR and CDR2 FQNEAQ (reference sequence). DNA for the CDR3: TGTGCCAGCAGCTTGCGGATAAGGGGGGGGGCCAACGTCCTGACTTTC. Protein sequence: CASSLRIRGGANVLTF.

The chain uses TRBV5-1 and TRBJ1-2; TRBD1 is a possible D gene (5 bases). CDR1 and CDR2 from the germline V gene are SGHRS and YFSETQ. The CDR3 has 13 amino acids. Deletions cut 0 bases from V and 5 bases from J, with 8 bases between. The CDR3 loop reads CASSLVQGYGYTF. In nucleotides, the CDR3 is TGCGCCAGCAGCTTGGTGCAGGGTTATGGCTACACCTTC. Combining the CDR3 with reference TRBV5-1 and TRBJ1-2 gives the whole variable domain KAGVTQTPRYLIKTRGQQVTLSCSPISGHRSVSWYQQTPGQGLQFLFEYFSETQRNKGNFPGRFSGRQFSNSRSEMNVSTLELGDSALYLCASSLVQGYGYTFGSGTRLTVV.

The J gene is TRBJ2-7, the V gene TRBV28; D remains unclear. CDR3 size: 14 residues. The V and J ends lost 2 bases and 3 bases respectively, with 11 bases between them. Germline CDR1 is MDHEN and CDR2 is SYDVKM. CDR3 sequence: CASSLVSRIYEQYF. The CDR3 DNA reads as TGTGCCAGCAGTTTAGTGTCCAGGATCTACGAGCAGTACTTC.

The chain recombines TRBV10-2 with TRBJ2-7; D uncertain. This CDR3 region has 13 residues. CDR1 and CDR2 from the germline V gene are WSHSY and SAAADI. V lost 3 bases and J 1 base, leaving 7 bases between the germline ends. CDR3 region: CASSDVYSYEQYF. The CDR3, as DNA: TGCGCCAGCAGTGATGTGTATTCCTACGAGCAGTACTTC.

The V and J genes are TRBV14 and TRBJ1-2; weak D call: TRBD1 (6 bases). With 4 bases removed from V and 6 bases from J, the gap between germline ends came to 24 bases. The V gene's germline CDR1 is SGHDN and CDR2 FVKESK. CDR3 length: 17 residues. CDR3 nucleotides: TGTGCCAGCAGCCCCCTGGGGCGGGGGCGAGATTCCCATGGCTACACCTTC. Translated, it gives CASSPLGRGRDSHGYTF.